This T cell receptor beta chain stems from a study of shared clonotypes between healthy human individuals. Study observations and caveats: Memory subsets had estimated richness that was generally smaller than that of naive subsets. Some clonotypes were shared by all four sorted-subset donors, while others were not shared. The non-shared ones had lower generation probabilities than the shared ones.

CDR3 length equals 14 residues. Germline loops: CDR1 GTSNPN, CDR2 SVGIG (reference sequence). Trimming pared 4 bases from V and 2 bases from J, leaving 13 bases between. Terminally differentiated effector memory CD45RA+ cells were excluded by CCR7 positive selection of CD45RO-negative cells. Authors' processing steps: Junction-only immunoSEQ sequences carried no quality scores, so filtering differed. The data were produced by immunoSEQ multiplex PCR, yet TCRdb's version contains in-frame clones alone and is incomplete. For V, J and clone size, that table is used; D and trimming come from the DNA. This sample yields about 1,900,000 clones, of which just under 95% are seen a single time; roughly 1.2% belongs to the top ten. Concerning this clone: Its specificity is unknown.

The source of this sequence is a man between 18 and 35 years old in good health. The J gene is TRBJ2-3, the V gene TRBV30, with D possibly matching TRBD2 (5 bases). The material sequenced was naive CD8+ T cells sorted from blood. CDR3 DNA: TGTGCCTGGACCATAGCGAGCCACACAGATACGCAGTATTTT. Translation gives CAWTIASHTDTQYF. Supplemented by reference TRBV30 and TRBJ2-3, the full variable domain reads SQTIHQWPATLVQPVGSPLSLECTVEGTSNPNLYWYRQAAGRGLQLLFYSVGIGQISSEVPQNLSASRPQDRQFILSSKKLLLSDSGFYLCAWTIASHTDTQYFGPGTRLTVL.